The clone carrying this T cell receptor (beta chain) has a single count. Its antigen is currently unknown. The sample originates from a study of PD-L1 blockade in urothelial cancer. Study information: Analyses were performed on blood at 3 weeks after treatment start (the second dose) and at 6 weeks.

J gave up 14 bases and V 2 bases, and 5 bases lay outside the gene matches. Per the germline V gene, CDR1 is LNHDA and CDR2 is SQIVND (reference sequence). The length of the CDR3 is 12 residues. TCRdb keeps only in-frame clones here, not all; method: immunoSEQ multiplex PCR. The sample records more than 45,000 clones, 70% to 90% being singletons. The number of samples from each patient was between 1 and 8, taken pretreatment and on-treatment. Overall study findings and caveats: For durable-benefit patients, tumor-associated blood clones expanded more at 3 weeks.

The material sequenced was PBMCs, taken around atezolizumab (anti-PD-L1) treatment. This TCR was sampled from a man aged 55 to 70 with urothelial cancer. The chain employs TRBV19 and TRBJ2-1; 8 bases are shared with TRBD1. The CDR3 loop is CASSINRGKEFF. As DNA, the CDR3 is TGTGCCAGTAGTATAAACAGGGGGAAAGAGTTCTTC. The full variable domain, with the rest looked up from reference TRBV19 and TRBJ2-1, is DGGITQSPKYLFRKEGQNVTLSCEQNLNHDAMYWYRQDPGQGLRLIYYSQIVNDFQKGDIAEGYSVSREKKESFPLTVTSAQKNPTAFYLCASSINRGKEFFGPGTRLTVL.